This TCR beta chain was documented in a study of long-term antiretroviral therapy in people with HIV. General observations from the study: HIV repertoires covered narrower CDR3 length ranges than controls did.

Germline CDR1 is MNHNS and CDR2 is SASEGT. This CDR3 is built from 14 residues. Germline trimming cut 8 bases from V and 0 bases from J; bases unmatched to any gene: 7. A single count supports this clone. Its target is not known. Sequencing used immunoSEQ v3.0 at survey level. Assay used: immunoSEQ multiplex PCR; TCRdb lists only in-frame clones, some missing. This sample has 25,000 to 30,000 clones; approximately 86% occur once, and the top ten carry around 4.7%. The material sequenced was unsorted PBMCs, taken approximately 2.7 years after starting antiretroviral therapy. This chain joins TRBV6-1 and TRBJ2-7, with 7 nucleotides matching TRBD1. The receptor's source is a man aged 40-55 years with HIV. CDR3 region: CASLRQGPSYEQYF. In nucleotides, the CDR3 is TGTGCCAGCCTCCGACAGGGCCCCTCCTACGAGCAGTACTTC.